This T cell receptor beta chain was profiled in a study of T cells in Graves' hyperthyroidism and ophthalmopathy. Whole-study context: Any treatment followed the collection of peripheral blood at initial diagnosis.

The investigators amplified TCR beta CDR3 regions from RNA transcripts. The HTBI primer set served for first-round RT-PCR of the TCR CDR3. Each CDR3 protein gets one entry after TCRdb re-called the multiplex PCR reads with MiXCR. Found here are around 600,000 distinct CDR3 sequences, around 14% of them singletons; the top ten hold 6.5% to 8%. There are many counts of this clonotype. The CDR3 is 15 amino acids. Germline V gives CDR1 MNHEY, CDR2 SMNVEV (reference sequence). Unmatched junction bases numbered 9, after V lost 7 bases and J lost 5 bases. The study excluded patients with uncontrolled infection, other autoimmune disease, pregnancy or lactation. Isolation of PBMCs was performed on around 9.4 ml fresh peripheral blood.

The specimen was blood. This chain joins TRBV27 and TRBJ2-3; 10 bases are a match to TRBD2. The sequence was obtained from a woman aged 25 to 39 with Graves' hyperthyroidism. CDR3 sequence reads: CASNPSGRARDTQYF. The CDR3 bases are TGTGCCAGCAATCCGAGCGGGAGGGCCAGAGATACGCAGTATTTT.